One and the same sample provided the 28 T cell receptor beta chains below, sequenced in a study of cytomegalovirus exposure and HLA in healthy donors. PCR used 60 Vbeta primers and 13 Jbeta primers. Sequencing used immunoSEQ multiplex PCR; TCRdb keeps in-frame clones, though not all of them. The table lists some 150,000 clones, approximately 80% of them singletons. The sample consisted of PBMCs. Receptor source: a woman younger than 30 in good health and CMV-seronegative.

This sequence joins TRBV20-1 and TRBJ2-7; possible D gene TRBD2, 5 bases. The germline CDR1 and CDR2 sequences are DFQATT and SNEGSKA (reference sequence). CDR3 length: 10 amino acids. Between the trimmed V and J ends, which lost 7 bases and 6 bases, there was a span of 10 bases. The CDR3, as DNA: TGCAGTGTGGGCGGGTTCGAGCAGTACTTC. This sequence encodes CSVGGFEQYF.

About this clone: Since no conserved phenylalanine or tryptophan closes the CDR3, a read error is the likely cause. This chain links TRBV5-1 with TRBJ1-1, with a weak D call TRBD1 (5 bases). The germline V gene has CDR1 SGHRS and CDR2 YFSETQ. The germline V and J ends were trimmed by 2 bases and 1 base, with 18 bases remaining between them. This CDR3 has 17 residues. This CDR3 reads CASSFGGSGTGNTEAFL. CDR3 coding DNA: TGCGCCAGCAGCTTTGGAGGATCAGGGACTGGGAACACTGAAGCTTTCCTT.

CDR3 loop: CASKPAGMGQPQHF. In nucleotides, the CDR3 is TGTGCCAGCAAACCGGCAGGGATGGGTCAGCCCCAGCATTTT. The chain is built from TRBV28 and TRBJ1-5, with D maybe TRBD1 (5 bases). The germline gives CDR1 MDHEN, CDR2 SYDVKM. This CDR3 contains 14 residues. The V gene lost 7 bases and the J gene lost 6 bases, with 16 bases spanning the gap.

This sequence joins TRBV5-6 and TRBJ2-5; the match to TRBD2 covers 8 bases. The CDR3 sequence is 14 residues long. CDR1 is SGHDT, CDR2 YYEEEE, per germline. The J segment lost 4 bases and the V segment lost 0 bases, leaving 2 bases of the junction unmatched. The CDR3 loop reads CASSLGLAGETQYF. The CDR3 DNA reads as TGTGCCAGCAGCTTGGGCCTAGCGGGAGAGACCCAGTACTTC.

The chain carries TRBV7-8 and TRBJ1-2; D gene ambiguous. Germline CDR1 reads SGHVS; CDR2 reads FQNEAQ. V was trimmed by 3 bases and J by 6 bases, leaving 11 bases between them. The CDR3 contains 13 residues. The CDR3 is CASSFSGFDGYTF. CDR3 DNA: TGTGCCAGCAGCTTCTCGGGGTTCGATGGCTACACCTTC.

The chain employs TRBV19 and TRBJ2-6; the match to TRBD2 covers 11 bases. The CDR3 runs to 19 residues. CDR1 LNHDA and CDR2 SQIVND come from the germline V gene (reference sequence). With V trimmed by 3 bases and J by 0 bases, 7 bases remained unmatched. The CDR3 here is CASSMPSGRSVSGANVLTF. The DNA for the CDR3 is TGTGCCAGTAGTATGCCTAGCGGGAGGTCGGTCTCTGGGGCCAACGTCCTGACTTTC.

The V and J genes are TRBV4-2 and TRBJ1-1; the match to TRBD1 covers 8 bases. CDR1 LGHNA and CDR2 YNFKEQ come from the germline V gene. With V trimmed by 3 bases and J by 5 bases, 17 bases remained unmatched. The CDR3 contains 18 residues. The CDR3 is CASSQIDRGPGRGTEAFF. CDR3 coding DNA: TGTGCCAGCAGCCAGATCGACAGGGGACCAGGCCGCGGGACTGAAGCTTTCTTT.

This clone has only one observation. The J gene is TRBJ1-1, the V gene TRBV5-6; 8 bases match TRBD1. This CDR3 has 16 residues. The germline gives CDR1 SGHDT, CDR2 YYEEEE. Trimming at V came to 2 bases and at J to 1 base, leaving 7 bases not matched to a gene. CDR3 protein: CASSFRQGRGNTEAFF. CDR3 nucleotide sequence: TGTGCCAGCAGCTTTAGACAGGGGAGAGGGAACACTGAAGCTTTCTTT.

This clone was counted a single time. The chain recombines TRBV27 with TRBJ2-7; no clear D. The CDR3 is 14 amino acids. Trimming shortened V by 2 bases and J by 13 bases, and 21 bases separated the two germline ends. CDR1 MNHEY and CDR2 SMNVEV come from the germline V gene (reference sequence). The DNA for the CDR3 is TGTGCCAGCAGTTTAACGGCCGCCCCCTTACTATGTTACTTC. Amino acids: CASSLTAAPLLCYF.

This chain connects TRBV29-1 to TRBJ2-7, with a possible D match to TRBD2 (6 bases). Germline CDR1 reads SQVTM; CDR2 reads ANQGSEA. This CDR3 has 14 amino acids. The germline V and J ends were trimmed by 6 bases and 0 bases, with 15 bases remaining between them. CDR3 coding DNA: TGCAGCGTCGGAACTAGCACCCTCTCCTACGAGCAGTACTTC. Amino acid sequence: CSVGTSTLSYEQYF.

This chain joins TRBV7-6 and TRBJ2-2, with D possibly TRBD2 on 5 matching bases. Germline V gene lookup returns CDR1 SGHVS and CDR2 FNYEAQ. V dropped 2 bases and J dropped 2 bases, with 9 bases sitting between them. This CDR3 region has 15 residues. CDR3 region: CASSLQRKNTGELFF. The CDR3 region has the DNA TGTGCCAGCAGCTTACAGCGGAAAAACACCGGGGAGCTGTTTTTT.

The genes are TRBV5-1 and TRBJ1-6; possibly TRBD1 for D (6 bases). Trimming shortened V by 6 bases and J by 3 bases, and 16 bases separated the two germline ends. This CDR3 spans 16 amino acids. CDR1 and CDR2 (germline): SGHRS, YFSETQ. The CDR3 DNA reads as TGCGCCAGCAAGTACACTGAGGGGGTCTATAATTCACCCCTCCACTTT. This translates into CASKYTEGVYNSPLHF.

This chain connects TRBV28 to TRBJ2-5; D is unresolved. With the DNA end fitting TRBJ2-7 better, the J assignment may be wrong. This CDR3 contains 10 residues. From germline, CDR1 is MDHEN and CDR2 SYDVKM. The CDR3 loop is CASGTAEQYF. The CDR3 DNA follows: TGTGCCAGCGGAACAGCCGAGCAGTACTTC.

The chain carries TRBV27 and TRBJ1-2; 7 bases match TRBD1. Trimming at V came to 5 bases and at J to 6 bases, leaving 12 bases not matched to a gene. From germline, CDR1 is MNHEY and CDR2 SMNVEV (reference sequence). The CDR3 loop spans 15 amino acids. The CDR3 loop reads CASSPSQGLRDGYTF. CDR3 bases: TGTGCCAGCAGTCCGTCACAGGGGTTAAGGGATGGCTACACCTTC.

J is TRBJ1-6 and V is TRBV13, with 11 bases fitting TRBD1. Germline-derived CDR1 and CDR2 are PRHDT and FYEKMQ (reference sequence). This CDR3 comprises 15 residues. The junction had 9 bases not matched to a gene; V was cut back by 3 bases and J by 14 bases. CDR3 bases: TGTGCCAGCAGCTTGACGGGACAGGGGGACTTCACCCTCCACTTT. Translating gives CASSLTGQGDFTLHF.

CDR3 coding DNA: TGCGCCAGCAGCTTGCGACAGACTCTGAGCTCTGGGGCCAACGTCCTGACTTTC. Residues: CASSLRQTLSSGANVLTF. The genes are TRBV5-1 and TRBJ2-6; perhaps TRBD1 as D (5 bases). V gave up 1 base and J gave up 0 bases, with 14 bases separating them. The germline CDR1 and CDR2 sequences are SGHRS and YFSETQ. The CDR3 covers 18 residues.

The rearrangement uses TRBV29-1 and TRBJ1-2, with D unresolved. The CDR3 spans 12 residues. CDR1 is SQVTM and CDR2 is ANQGSEA in the germline V gene. Trimming cost V 1 base and J 7 bases, with 10 bases left between them. In DNA, the CDR3 is TGCAGCGTTGAAGCCCGGGGAATTGGCTACACCTTC. As protein: CSVEARGIGYTF.

The rearrangement links TRBV28 to TRBJ2-5; 7 bases are a match to TRBD2. V lost 8 bases, J lost 1 base, and 4 bases stayed unmatched. Germline values: CDR1 MDHEN, CDR2 SYDVKM. This CDR3 region has 13 residues. The CDR3 DNA reads TGTGCCAGCTGTAGCGGGCCCCAAGAGACCCAGTACTTC. Amino acids: CASCSGPQETQYF.

This clone was observed a few times. For the CDR3, the DNA is TGTGCCAGCAGCCGTACAGGGTGGGTGAAGGAAGACACTGAAGCTTTCTTT. It specifies CASSRTGWVKEDTEAFF. The chain joins TRBV5-5 to TRBJ1-1, with TRBD1 as a possible D gene (6 bases). The length of the CDR3 is 17 residues. Germline-derived CDR1 and CDR2 are SGHKS and YYEKEE (reference sequence). The germline V and J ends were trimmed by 4 bases and 3 bases, with 22 bases remaining between them.

The chain combines TRBV28 with TRBJ2-5; possible D gene TRBD2, 6 bases. Looked up from germline, CDR1 is MDHEN and CDR2 is SYDVKM. V was shortened by 3 bases and J by 1 base, with 12 bases between the two germline ends. The CDR3 spans 15 residues. CDR3 sequence: CASSFAGPLQETQYF. The CDR3 region has the DNA TGTGCCAGCAGTTTTGCGGGACCTCTCCAAGAGACCCAGTACTTC.

J is TRBJ2-7 and V is TRBV15; TRBD1 agrees at 9 bases. CDR1 and CDR2 (germline): LNHNV, YYDKDF (reference sequence). V was clipped by 2 bases and J by 3 bases; unmatched bases: 5. The CDR3 is made up of 15 amino acids. CDR3 loop: CATSRSRDRVYEQYF. DNA for the CDR3: TGTGCCACCAGCAGATCCCGGGACAGGGTCTACGAGCAGTACTTC. The complete variable domain, with remaining parts taken from reference TRBV15 and TRBJ2-7, reads DAMVIQNPRYQVTQFGKPVTLSCSQTLNHNVMYWYQQKSSQAPKLLFHYYDKDFNNEADTPDNFQSRRPNTSFCFLDIRSPGLGDTAMYLCATSRSRDRVYEQYFGPGTRLTVT.

The chain recombines TRBV25-1 with TRBJ2-4, with D possibly TRBD2 on 6 matching bases. The CDR3 is made up of 17 amino acids. Per germline, CDR1 MGHDK and CDR2 SYGVNS. V was trimmed by 6 bases and J by 3 bases, leaving 21 bases between them. The CDR3 DNA sequence: TGTGCCAGCAGCCCCCAGGGAGGTTTAACGGGCAAAAACATTCAGTACTTC. Encoded protein: CASSPQGGLTGKNIQYF.

The chain carries TRBV11-3 and TRBJ2-7, with 7 bases lining up with TRBD1. V was pared by 3 bases and J by 4 bases, with 6 bases of the junction left unmatched. This CDR3 contains 14 residues. The germline CDR1 and CDR2 sequences are SGHNT and YENEEA. CDR3 DNA sequence: TGTGCCAGCAGCTTCGGGACAGTACCTTACGAGCAGTACTTC. Translated, it gives CASSFGTVPYEQYF.

CDR3 in DNA: TGCGCCAGCAGCATATATGTAGAACCTCAAATAGCCGATGAGCAGTTCTTC. Translating gives CASSIYVEPQIADEQFF. This rearrangement joins TRBV5-1 to TRBJ2-1; D is ambiguous. Trimming cost V 4 bases and J 8 bases, with 25 bases left between them. CDR1 is SGHRS, CDR2 YFSETQ, per germline. CDR3 length equals 17 residues.

The chain has TRBV6-1 and TRBJ2-1; weak D call: TRBD1 (7 bases). The CDR3 is 18 amino acids. Germline V gene sequence: CDR1 MNHNS, CDR2 SASEGT. The V end was cut by 2 bases, the J end by 4 bases, with 21 bases between. Here the CDR3 DNA reads TGTGCCAGCAGTGAAAGGGGTAGTGGAGGGGGCAGATACAATGAGCAGTTCTTC. The encoded protein is CASSERGSGGGRYNEQFF.

The chain uses TRBV11-2 and TRBJ2-7; TRBD2 might be the D (6 bases). CDR1 SGHAT and CDR2 FQNNGV come from the germline V gene. With 6 bases removed from V and 6 bases from J, the gap between germline ends came to 9 bases. The CDR3 is 11 amino acids. In nucleotides, the CDR3 is TGTGCCAGCAGTTTTAGCGGCGAGCAGTACTTC. Protein: CASSFSGEQYF.

The genes are TRBV9 and TRBJ2-2; TRBD1 is a possible D gene (6 bases). CDR1 and CDR2 from the germline V gene are SGDLS and YYNGEE. V was shortened by 3 bases and J by 1 base, with 25 bases between the two germline ends. The CDR3 runs 20 residues. The CDR3 DNA sequence: TGTGCCAGCAGCGCCCCCACTCCGGGACAACCACTACAGAACACCGGGGAGCTGTTTTTT. This encodes CASSAPTPGQPLQNTGELFF.

The V call is TRBV1, the J call TRBJ2-2; the table's D call, TRBD2, has no DNA check behind it. TRBV1 is recorded as a pseudogene. The CDR3 loop spans 16 amino acids. The CDR3 spells CTSSPTELAGAGELFF. The CDR3, as DNA: TGCACCAGCAGCCCAACGGAACTAGCGGGAGCCGGGGAGCTGTTTTTT.